These 16 T cell receptor beta chains share one sample of origin, sequenced in a study of human T cells and chemical hapten exposure. From the RACE reads, TCRdb called clonotypes with MiXCR, one entry per CDR3 protein. The sample contains 75,000 to 90,000 distinct CDR3 sequences, around a tenth of which appear only once. The time point denotes: patch test 1, 2 weeks after DPC sensitization. Treatment here: therapeutic diphenylcyclopropenone sensitization with weekly scalp DPC. The sample was whole blood, taken in connection with sensitization to the hapten diphenylcyclopropenone (DPC). The receptors were sampled from a woman aged 45-59 years with alopecia areata. Some clones in this sample may be carry-over from other donors' samples.

The table lists this clonotype with many counts. This chain connects TRBV12-5 to TRBJ2-1; D not resolved. Trimming took off 7 bases at V and 0 bases at J, with 10 bases between the two ends. The CDR3 runs 14 residues. The germline CDR1 and CDR2 sequences are LGHNT and FRNRAP. The CDR3 reads CASAHGSSYNEQFF. CDR3 coding DNA: TGTGCTAGTGCCCACGGTAGCTCCTACAATGAGCAGTTCTTC.

The DNA of the CDR3 is TGTGCCAGCAGCCCCGGGCGAGGGCTAAGTCGCGGATCGAACACTGAAGCTTTCTTT. Protein sequence: CASSPGRGLSRGSNTEAFF. This rearrangement joins TRBV14 to TRBJ1-1; no clear D gene. Deletions cut 4 bases from V and 1 base from J, with 25 bases between. The CDR3 length is 19 residues. Germline CDR1 and CDR2: SGHDN and FVKESK. The whole variable domain, remainder taken from reference TRBV14 and TRBJ1-1, is EAGVTQFPSHSVIEKGQTVTLRCDPISGHDNLYWYRRVMGKEIKFLLHFVKESKQDESGMPNNRFLAERTGGTYSTLKVQPAELEDSGVYFCASSPGRGLSRGSNTEAFFGQGTRLTVV.

There are a few counts of this clonotype. This sequence joins TRBV6-6 and TRBJ1-2, with a possible D match to TRBD1 (6 bases). There are 15 residues in the CDR3. V dropped 0 bases and J dropped 3 bases, with 11 bases sitting between them. Germline lookup yields CDR1 MNHNY and CDR2 SVGAGI (reference sequence). CDR3 nucleotide sequence: TGTGCCAGCAGTTACTCGGACAGCCGGGACTATGGCTACACCTTC. Its protein is CASSYSDSRDYGYTF.

This clonotype was detected many times. This chain links TRBV28 with TRBJ1-6, with TRBD1 identical over 7 bases. CDR1 and CDR2 (germline): MDHEN, SYDVKM. J was trimmed by 9 bases and V by 6 bases; bases with no gene match: 14. The CDR3 has 16 amino acids. The CDR3 sequence is CASSPTPGTAPSPLHF. The CDR3 DNA reads TGTGCCAGCAGCCCAACCCCCGGGACAGCCCCTTCACCCCTCCACTTT. The full variable domain, completed using reference TRBV28 and TRBJ1-6, is DVKVTQSSRYLVKRTGEKVFLECVQDMDHENMFWYRQDPGLGLRLIYFSYDVKMKEKGDIPEGYSVSREKKERFSLILESASTNQTSMYLCASSPTPGTAPSPLHFGNGTRLTVT.

Only a few counts were recorded for this clonotype. The chain links TRBV7-9 to TRBJ1-4; no clear D. The V end lost 1 base, the J end lost 7 bases, and 10 bases lay between the germline ends. Germline V gene data show CDR1 as SEHNR and CDR2 as FQNEAQ (reference sequence). The CDR3 extends over 14 amino acids. The chain's CDR3 is CASSLGAGSEKLFF. CDR3 DNA: TGTGCCAGCAGCTTAGGGGCCGGAAGTGAAAAACTGTTTTTT.

At least ten counts were recorded for this clonotype. The rearrangement joins TRBV6-2 or TRBV6-3 to TRBJ1-1; no clear D gene. Germline V CDR1 and CDR2: MNHEY, SVGEGT. Trimming left V 3 bases short and J 0 bases short, with 5 bases between. This CDR3 has 13 amino acids. For the CDR3, the DNA is TGTGCCAGCAGTTATTGGATGAACACTGAAGCTTTCTTT. Translated, it gives CASSYWMNTEAFF.

The chain joins TRBV19 to TRBJ1-4, with 11 bases aligning to TRBD1. With 6 bases clipped from V and 3 bases from J, the junction kept 15 bases outside the gene matches. Germline CDR1 and CDR2: LNHDA and SQIVND (reference sequence). This CDR3 comprises 19 residues. CDR3 protein: CASSRRRTGGSSANEKLFF. DNA for the CDR3: TGTGCCAGTAGCCGACGGAGGACAGGGGGCAGCTCAGCTAATGAAAAACTGTTTTTT.

V is TRBV6-1 and J is TRBJ2-3; 13 nucleotides agree with TRBD2. The V and J ends lost 7 bases and 3 bases, in that order; junction bases with no gene match: 7. This CDR3 comprises 16 residues. The germline gives CDR1 MNHNS, CDR2 SASEGT. CDR3 residues: CASTGLAGDGTDTQYF. CDR3 nucleotides: TGTGCCAGCACTGGACTAGCGGGAGATGGGACAGATACGCAGTATTTT.

The sample holds many counts of this clonotype. No DNA is shown, since the ends of the CDR3 on it are uncertain; the CDR3 is the one TCRdb lists. J is TRBJ2-1 and V is TRBV21-1; whether TRBD2, the table's D call, matches the DNA was not checked. TRBV21-1 is deemed a pseudogene. The CDR3 length is 16 residues, termini included. CDR3 amino acids: CASSKVGGGNYNEQFF.

The rearrangement uses TRBV7-9 and TRBJ1-2, with D possibly being TRBD1 (6 bases). CDR1 and CDR2 from the germline V gene are SEHNR and FQNEAQ (reference sequence). The V end lost 5 bases, the J end lost 8 bases, and 15 bases lay between the germline ends. CDR3 size: 13 residues. CDR3 protein: CASSPAGAGGYTF. CDR3 nucleotide sequence: TGTGCCAGCAGCCCGGCGGGGGCAGGGGGCTACACCTTC.

Comments on this clonotype: One end of the junction is discordant with germline, which a read error may explain. This chain joins TRBV7-7 and TRBJ2-1, with D possibly TRBD2 on 5 matching bases. This CDR3 contains 13 residues. Germline V gene lookup returns CDR1 SSHAT and CDR2 FNYEAQ (reference sequence). In nucleotides, the CDR3 is TGTGCTAGCAGCCCCACAGCGGACAATGAGCAGTTCTTC. It codes for CASSPTADNEQFF.

The CDR3 nucleotides are TGTGCCACCAGCAGACTGGGACAGGGGGCGATCGAGCAGTACTTC. Translated: CATSRLGQGAIEQYF. The genes are TRBV15 and TRBJ2-7; 12 nucleotides line up with TRBD1. Per germline, CDR1 LNHNV and CDR2 YYDKDF (reference sequence). This CDR3 has 15 amino acids. After removal of 2 bases from V and 6 bases from J, the junction contained 5 bases not matched to a gene.

The V and J genes are TRBV7-9 and TRBJ1-2; no definite D call. Between the trimmed V and J ends, which lost 1 base and 0 bases, there was a span of 9 bases. The CDR3 is made up of 15 amino acids. Germline V gene data show CDR1 as SEHNR and CDR2 as FQNEAQ (reference sequence). The CDR3 here is CASSLDWSANYGYTF. CDR3 coding DNA: TGTGCCAGCAGCTTAGACTGGTCAGCTAACTATGGCTACACCTTC. The full variable domain, with the rest looked up from reference TRBV7-9 and TRBJ1-2, is DTGVSQNPRHKITKRGQNVTFRCDPISEHNRLYWYRQTLGQGPEFLTYFQNEAQLEKSRLLSDRFSAERPKGSFSTLEIQRTEQGDSAMYLCASSLDWSANYGYTFGSGTRLTVV.

This clonotype appeared a few times. This chain links TRBV27 with TRBJ2-7; 9 bases are shared with TRBD1. Trimming cost V 3 bases and J 1 base; bases outside gene matches: 10. The V gene's germline CDR1 is MNHEY and CDR2 SMNVEV (reference sequence). This CDR3 contains 17 residues. CDR3 region: CASSFLGRGTGSYEQYF. CDR3 nucleotides: TGTGCCAGCAGTTTTTTGGGCCGGGGGACAGGGTCCTACGAGCAGTACTTC.

As concerns this clonotype: A junction boundary mismatches the germline segment, possibly from a read error. This chain links TRBV7-7 with TRBJ2-3; D remains ambiguous. The CDR3 has 15 residues. The germline V gene has CDR1 SSHAT and CDR2 FNYEAQ (reference sequence). CDR3 coding DNA: TGTGCTAGCAGCTTGATGGTGGCTTCTACAGATACGCAGTATTTT. It is translated as CASSLMVASTDTQYF.

This clonotype occurred a few times. The V call is TRBV5-1, the J call TRBJ2-1; 9 bases are a match to TRBD2. CDR3 length: 14 residues. The germline CDR1 and CDR2 sequences are SGHRS and YFSETQ. Germline trimming cut 1 base from V and 6 bases from J; bases unmatched to any gene: 2. The CDR3 DNA reads as TGCGCCAGCAGCTTGATTAGCGGGAGCAATGAGCAGTTCTTC. Protein sequence: CASSLISGSNEQFF.